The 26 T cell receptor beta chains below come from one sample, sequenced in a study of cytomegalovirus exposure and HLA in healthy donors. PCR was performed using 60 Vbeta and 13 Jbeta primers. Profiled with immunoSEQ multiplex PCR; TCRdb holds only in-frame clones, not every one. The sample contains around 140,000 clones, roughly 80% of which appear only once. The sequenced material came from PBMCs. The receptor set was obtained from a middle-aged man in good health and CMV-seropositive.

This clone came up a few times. CDR3 region: CASTREGTEAFF. The CDR3 DNA is TGTGCCAGCACTAGGGAGGGCACTGAAGCTTTCTTT. The rearrangement links TRBV7-9 to TRBJ1-1, with D uncertain. V lost 7 bases and J lost 4, with 10 bases in between. CDR1 SEHNR and CDR2 FQNEAQ come from the germline V gene (reference sequence). There are 12 residues in the CDR3.

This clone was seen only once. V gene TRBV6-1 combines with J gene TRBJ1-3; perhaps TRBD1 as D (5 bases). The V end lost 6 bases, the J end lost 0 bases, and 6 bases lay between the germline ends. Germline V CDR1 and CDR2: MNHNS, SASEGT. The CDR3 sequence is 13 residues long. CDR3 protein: CASRTASGNTIYF. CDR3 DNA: TGTGCCAGCAGGACAGCCTCTGGAAACACCATATATTTT.

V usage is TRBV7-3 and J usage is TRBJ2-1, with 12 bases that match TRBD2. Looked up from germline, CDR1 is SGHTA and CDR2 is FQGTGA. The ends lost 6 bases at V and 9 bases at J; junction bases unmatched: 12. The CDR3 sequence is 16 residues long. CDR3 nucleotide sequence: TGTGCCAGCAGTCCCCGCCGACTAGCGGGAGAAACTGAGCAGTTCTTC. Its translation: CASSPRRLAGETEQFF.

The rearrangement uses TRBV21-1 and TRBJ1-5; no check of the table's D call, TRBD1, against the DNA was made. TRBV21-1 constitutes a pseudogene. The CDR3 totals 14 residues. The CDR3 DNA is TGTGCCCGCGGACAGGGAGTCGGGGATCAGCCCCAGCATTTT. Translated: CARGQGVGDQPQHF.

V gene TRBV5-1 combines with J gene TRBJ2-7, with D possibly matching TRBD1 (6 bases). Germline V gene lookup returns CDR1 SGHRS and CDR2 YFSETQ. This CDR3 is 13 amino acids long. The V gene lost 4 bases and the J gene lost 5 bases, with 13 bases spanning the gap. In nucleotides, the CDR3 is TGCGCCAGCAGCGACAGGATGACGAACGAGCAGTACTTC. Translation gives CASSDRMTNEQYF.

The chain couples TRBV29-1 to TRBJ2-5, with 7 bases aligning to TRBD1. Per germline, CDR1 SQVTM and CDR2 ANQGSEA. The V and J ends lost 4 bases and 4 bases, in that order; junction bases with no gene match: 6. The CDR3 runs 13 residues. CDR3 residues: CSVVPTGLETQYF. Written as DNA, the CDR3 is TGCAGCGTTGTGCCGACAGGGTTAGAGACCCAGTACTTC.

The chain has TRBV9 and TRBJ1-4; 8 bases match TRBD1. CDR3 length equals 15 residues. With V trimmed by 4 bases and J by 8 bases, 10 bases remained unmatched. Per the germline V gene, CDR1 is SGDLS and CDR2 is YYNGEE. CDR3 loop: CASSNGQGGREKLFF. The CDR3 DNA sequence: TGTGCCAGCAGCAATGGACAGGGAGGAAGGGAAAAACTGTTTTTT.

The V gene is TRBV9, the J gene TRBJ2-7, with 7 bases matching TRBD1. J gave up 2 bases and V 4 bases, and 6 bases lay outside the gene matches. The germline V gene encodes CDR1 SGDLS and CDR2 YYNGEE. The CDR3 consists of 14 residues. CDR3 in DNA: TGTGCCAGCAGCCCGGGGACAGAAGCCTACGAGCAGTACTTC. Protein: CASSPGTEAYEQYF.

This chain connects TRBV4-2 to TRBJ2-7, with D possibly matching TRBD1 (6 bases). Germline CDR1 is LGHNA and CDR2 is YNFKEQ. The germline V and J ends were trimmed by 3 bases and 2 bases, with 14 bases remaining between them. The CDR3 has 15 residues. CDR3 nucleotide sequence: TGTGCCAGCAGCCAGGTTCGACACAGGGCCTACGAGCAGTACTTC. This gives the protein CASSQVRHRAYEQYF.

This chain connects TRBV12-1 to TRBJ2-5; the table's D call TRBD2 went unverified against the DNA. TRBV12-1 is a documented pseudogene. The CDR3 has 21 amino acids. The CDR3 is CASSRPNKRELEMVLGGAQYF. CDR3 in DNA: TGTGCCAGCAGCCGGCCGAACAAGCGGGAGTTGGAGATGGTGTTGGGGGGGGCCCAGTACTTC.

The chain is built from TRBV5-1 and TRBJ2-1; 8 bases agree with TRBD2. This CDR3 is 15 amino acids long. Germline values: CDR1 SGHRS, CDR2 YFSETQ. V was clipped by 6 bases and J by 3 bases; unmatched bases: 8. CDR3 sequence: CASTRSGSGYNEQFF. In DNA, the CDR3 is TGCGCCAGCACCCGGAGCGGGAGTGGCTACAATGAGCAGTTCTTC.

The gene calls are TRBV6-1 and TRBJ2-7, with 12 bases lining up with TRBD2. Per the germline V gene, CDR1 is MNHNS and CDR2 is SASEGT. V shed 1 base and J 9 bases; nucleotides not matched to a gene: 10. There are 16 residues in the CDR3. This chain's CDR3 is CASSEVWTSGAGRQYF. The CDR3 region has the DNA TGTGCCAGCAGTGAAGTCTGGACTAGCGGGGCCGGGAGGCAGTACTTC.

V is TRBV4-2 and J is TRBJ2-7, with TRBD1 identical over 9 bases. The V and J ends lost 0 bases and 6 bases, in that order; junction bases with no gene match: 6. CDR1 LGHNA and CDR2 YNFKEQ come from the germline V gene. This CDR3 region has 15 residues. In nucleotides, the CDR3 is TGTGCCAGCAGCCAAGAAAGACAGGGGGTCCGCGAGCAGTACTTC. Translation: CASSQERQGVREQYF.

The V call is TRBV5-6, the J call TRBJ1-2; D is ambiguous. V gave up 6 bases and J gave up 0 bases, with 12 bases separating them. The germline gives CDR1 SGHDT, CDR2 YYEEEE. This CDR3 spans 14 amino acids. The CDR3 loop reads CASTRAGSNYGYTF. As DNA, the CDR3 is TGTGCCAGCACCCGGGCGGGGTCTAACTATGGCTACACCTTC.

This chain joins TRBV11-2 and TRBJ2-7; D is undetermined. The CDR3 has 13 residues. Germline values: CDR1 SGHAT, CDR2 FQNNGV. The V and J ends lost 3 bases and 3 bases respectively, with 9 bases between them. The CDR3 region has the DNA TGTGCCAGCAGCTTGACTGTTATCTACGAGCAGTACTTC. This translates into CASSLTVIYEQYF. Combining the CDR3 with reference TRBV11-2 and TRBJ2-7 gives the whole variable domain EAGVAQSPRYKIIEKRQSVAFWCNPISGHATLYWYQQILGQGPKLLIQFQNNGVVDDSQLPKDRFSAERLKGVDSTLKIQPAKLEDSAVYLCASSLTVIYEQYFGPGTRLTVT.

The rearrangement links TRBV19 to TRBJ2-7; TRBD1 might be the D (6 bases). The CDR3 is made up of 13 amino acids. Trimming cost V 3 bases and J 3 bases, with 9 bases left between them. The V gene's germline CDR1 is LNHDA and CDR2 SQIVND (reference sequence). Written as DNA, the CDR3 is TGTGCCAGTAGTATCACCAGGGGCTACGAGCAGTACTTC. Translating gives CASSITRGYEQYF.

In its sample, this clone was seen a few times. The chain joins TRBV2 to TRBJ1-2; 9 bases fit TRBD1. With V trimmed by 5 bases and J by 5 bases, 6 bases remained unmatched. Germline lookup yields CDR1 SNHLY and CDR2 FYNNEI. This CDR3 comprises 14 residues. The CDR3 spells CASSSRDRDYGYTF. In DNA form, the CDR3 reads TGTGCCAGCAGTTCCCGGGACAGGGATTATGGCTACACCTTC.

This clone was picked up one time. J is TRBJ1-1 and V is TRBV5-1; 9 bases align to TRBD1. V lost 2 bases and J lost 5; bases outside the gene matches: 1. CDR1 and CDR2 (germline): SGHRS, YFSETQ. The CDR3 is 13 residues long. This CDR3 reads CASSLDRGTEAFF. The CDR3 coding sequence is TGCGCCAGCAGCTTAGACAGGGGGACTGAAGCTTTCTTT.

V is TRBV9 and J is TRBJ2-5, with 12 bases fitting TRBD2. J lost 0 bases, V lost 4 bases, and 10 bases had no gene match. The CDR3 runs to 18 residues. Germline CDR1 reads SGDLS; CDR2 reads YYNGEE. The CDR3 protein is CASSPRLAGAGYQETQYF. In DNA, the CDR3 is TGTGCCAGCAGCCCGCGACTAGCGGGAGCGGGGTACCAAGAGACCCAGTACTTC.

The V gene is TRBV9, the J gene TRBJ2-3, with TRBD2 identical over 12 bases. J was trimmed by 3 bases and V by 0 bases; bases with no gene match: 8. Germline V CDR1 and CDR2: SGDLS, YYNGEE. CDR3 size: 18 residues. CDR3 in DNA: TGTGCCAGCAGCGTAGCTAGCGGGAGGGCCGTGATGACAGATACGCAGTATTTT. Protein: CASSVASGRAVMTDTQYF.

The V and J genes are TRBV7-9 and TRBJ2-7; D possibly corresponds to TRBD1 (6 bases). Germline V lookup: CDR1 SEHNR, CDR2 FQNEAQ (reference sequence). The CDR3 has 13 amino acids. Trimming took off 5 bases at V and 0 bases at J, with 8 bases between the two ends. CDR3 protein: CASSQGPSYEQYF. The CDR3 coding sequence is TGTGCCAGCAGCCAGGGGCCCTCCTACGAGCAGTACTTC.

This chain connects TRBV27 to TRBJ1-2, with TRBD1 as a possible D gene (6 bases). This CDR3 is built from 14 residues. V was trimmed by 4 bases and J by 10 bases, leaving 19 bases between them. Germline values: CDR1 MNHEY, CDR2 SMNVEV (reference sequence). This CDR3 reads CASSSDRITPYYTF. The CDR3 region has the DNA TGTGCCAGCAGTTCTGACAGGATCACGCCCTACTACACCTTC.

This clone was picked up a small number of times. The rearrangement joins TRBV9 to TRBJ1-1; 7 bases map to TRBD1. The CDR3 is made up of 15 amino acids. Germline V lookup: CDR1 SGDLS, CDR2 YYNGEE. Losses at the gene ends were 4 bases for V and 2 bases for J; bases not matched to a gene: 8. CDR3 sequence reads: CASSRDSKSNTEAFF. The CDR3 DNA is TGTGCCAGCAGCAGGGACAGTAAGAGCAACACTGAAGCTTTCTTT.

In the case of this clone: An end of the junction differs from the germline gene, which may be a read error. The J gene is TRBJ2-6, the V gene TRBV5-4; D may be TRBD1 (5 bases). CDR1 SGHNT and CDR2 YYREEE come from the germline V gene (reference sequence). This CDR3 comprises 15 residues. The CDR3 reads CASSLGFSGANGLTF. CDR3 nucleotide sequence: TGTGCCAGCAGCTTAGGATTCTCTGGGGCCAACGGCCTGACTTTC. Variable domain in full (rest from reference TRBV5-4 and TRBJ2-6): ETGVTQSPTHLIKTRGQQVTLRCSSQSGHNTVSWYQQALGQGPQFIFQYYREEENGRGNFPPRFSGLQFPNYSSELNVNALELDDSALYLCASSLGFSGANGLTFGAGSRLTVL.

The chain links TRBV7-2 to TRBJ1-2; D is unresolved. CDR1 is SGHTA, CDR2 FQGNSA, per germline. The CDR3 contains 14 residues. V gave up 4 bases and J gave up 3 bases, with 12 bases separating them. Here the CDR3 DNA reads TGTGCCAGCAGCTCTTCCCGACTAGACTATGGCTACACCTTC. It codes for CASSSSRLDYGYTF.

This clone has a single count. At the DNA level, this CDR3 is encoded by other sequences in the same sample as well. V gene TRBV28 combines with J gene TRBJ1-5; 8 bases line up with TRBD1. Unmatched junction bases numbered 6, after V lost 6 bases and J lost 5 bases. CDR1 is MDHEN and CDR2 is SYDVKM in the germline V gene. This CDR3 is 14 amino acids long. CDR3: CASSPGTGHQPQHF. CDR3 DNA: TGTGCCAGCAGCCCCGGGACAGGCCATCAGCCCCAGCATTTT.